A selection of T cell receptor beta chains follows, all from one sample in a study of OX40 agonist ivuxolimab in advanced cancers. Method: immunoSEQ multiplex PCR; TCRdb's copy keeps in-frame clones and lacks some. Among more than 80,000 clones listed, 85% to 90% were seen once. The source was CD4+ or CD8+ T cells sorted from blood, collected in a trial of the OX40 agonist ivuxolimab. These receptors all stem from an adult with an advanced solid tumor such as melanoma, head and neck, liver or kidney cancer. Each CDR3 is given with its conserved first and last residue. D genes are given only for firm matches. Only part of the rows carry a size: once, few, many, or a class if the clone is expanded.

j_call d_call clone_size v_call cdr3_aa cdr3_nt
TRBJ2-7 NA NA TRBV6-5 CASSYSFEQYF TGTGCCAGCAGTTACTCGTTCGAGCAGTACTTC
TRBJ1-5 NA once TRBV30 CAWSPSGTLYSNQPQHF TGTGCCTGGAGTCCCTCCGGGACGTTGTATAGCAATCAGCCCCAGCATTTT
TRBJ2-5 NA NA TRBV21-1 CASSKDTWETQYF TGTGCCAGCAGCAAAGATACATGGGAGACCCAGTACTTC
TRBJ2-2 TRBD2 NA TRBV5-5 CASSLGLAGSGELFF TGTGCCAGCAGCTTGGGACTAGCGGGATCCGGGGAGCTGTTTTTT
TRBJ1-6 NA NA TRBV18 CASSPPQGPLHF TGTGCCAGCTCACCACCCCAGGGGCCCCTCCACTTT
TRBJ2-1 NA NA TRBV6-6 CASSFAGPSYNEQFF TGTGCCAGCAGCTTCGCCGGGCCCTCCTACAATGAGCAGTTCTTC
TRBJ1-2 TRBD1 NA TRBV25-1 CASSDRGIYGYTF TGTGCCAGCAGTGACAGGGGGATCTATGGCTACACCTTC
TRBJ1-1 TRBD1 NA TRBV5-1 CASSEGQGRGAFF TGCGCCAGCAGCGAAGGACAGGGTCGAGGAGCTTTCTTT
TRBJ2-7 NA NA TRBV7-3 CASSLGLGGYEQYF TGTGCCAGCAGCTTAGGCCTCGGGGGCTACGAGCAGTACTTC
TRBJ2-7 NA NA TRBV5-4 CASSLQGPYEQYF TGTGCCAGCAGCTTGCAGGGGCCCTACGAGCAGTACTTC
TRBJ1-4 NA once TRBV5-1 CASSLEAEKLFF TGCGCCAGCAGCTTGGAGGCTGAAAAACTGTTTTTT
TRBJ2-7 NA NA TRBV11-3 CASSSYEQYF TGTGCCAGCAGCTCCTACGAGCAGTACTTC
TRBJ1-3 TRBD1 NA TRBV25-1 CASRGQGEENTIYF TGTGCCAGCAGGGGACAGGGGGAGGAAAACACCATATATTTT
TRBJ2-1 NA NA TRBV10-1 CASSESAAGPYNEQFF TGCGCCAGCAGTGAGTCAGCGGCAGGTCCCTACAATGAGCAGTTCTTC
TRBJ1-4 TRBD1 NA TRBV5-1 CASSFDRVGEKLFF TGCGCCAGCAGCTTCGACAGGGTGGGGGAAAAACTGTTTTTT
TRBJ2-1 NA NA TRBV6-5 CASTSWGAGNEQFF TGTGCCAGCACCTCGTGGGGGGCCGGCAATGAGCAGTTCTTC
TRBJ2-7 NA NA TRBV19 CASSIGGSYEQYF TGTGCCAGTAGTATTGGCGGTTCCTACGAGCAGTACTTC
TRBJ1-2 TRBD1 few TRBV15 CATSRGGGEGGYTF TGTGCCACCAGCAGAGGAGGGGGCGAAGGTGGCTACACCTTC
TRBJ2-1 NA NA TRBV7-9 CASSLRVQRNEQFF TGTGCCAGCAGCTTGAGGGTCCAGAGGAATGAGCAGTTCTTC
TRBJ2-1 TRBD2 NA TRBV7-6 CASSLASGIYNEQFF TGTGCCAGCAGCTTAGCTAGCGGGATCTACAATGAGCAGTTCTTC
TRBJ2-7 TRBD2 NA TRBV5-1 CASSFEGRAWDEQYF TGCGCCAGCAGCTTCGAAGGGAGGGCCTGGGACGAGCAGTACTTC
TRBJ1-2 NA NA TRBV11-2 CASSRGPSANYGYTF TGTGCCAGCAGCCGAGGGCCATCAGCTAACTATGGCTACACCTTC
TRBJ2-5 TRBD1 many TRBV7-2 CASTRGQRETQYF TGTGCCAGCACTAGGGGACAGAGAGAGACCCAGTACTTC
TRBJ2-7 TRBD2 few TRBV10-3 CAISDPAGGPYEQYF TGTGCCATCAGTGATCCAGCGGGAGGGCCGTACGAGCAGTACTTC
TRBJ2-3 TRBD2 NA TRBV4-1 CASSQERNQLAASTDTQYF TGCGCCAGCAGCCAAGAGCGGAACCAACTAGCGGCTAGCACAGATACGCAGTATTTT
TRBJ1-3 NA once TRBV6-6 CASSYQGLSGNTIYF TGTGCCAGCAGTTACCAGGGACTCTCTGGAAACACCATATATTTT
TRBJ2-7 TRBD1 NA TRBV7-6 CASSLAGGGTGVYEQYF TGTGCCAGCAGCTTAGCGGGAGGGGGGACAGGGGTTTACGAGCAGTACTTC
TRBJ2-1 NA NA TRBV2 CASSPESYNEQFF TGTGCCAGCAGCCCCGAGTCCTACAATGAGCAGTTCTTC
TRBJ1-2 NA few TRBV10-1 CASSGPFNYGYTF TGCGCCAGCAGTGGACCTTTTAACTATGGCTACACCTTC
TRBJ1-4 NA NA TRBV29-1 CSASSGTTYEKLFF TGCAGCGCCTCCTCCGGGACAACCTATGAAAAACTGTTTTTT
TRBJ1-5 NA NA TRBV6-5 CASSYWGPAQPQHF TGTGCCAGCAGTTACTGGGGTCCCGCTCAGCCCCAGCATTTT
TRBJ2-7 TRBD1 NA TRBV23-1 CASSQSAGTGSYEQYF TGCGCCAGCAGTCAATCGGCGGGGACAGGGTCCTACGAGCAGTACTTC
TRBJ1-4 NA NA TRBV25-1 CASKDASNEKLFF TGTGCCAGCAAGGACGCCTCCAATGAAAAACTGTTTTTT
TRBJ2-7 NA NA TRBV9 CASSVTTGDSYEQYF TGTGCCAGCAGCGTCACTACCGGGGATTCCTACGAGCAGTACTTC
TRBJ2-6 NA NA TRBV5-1 CASSLISGANVLTF TGCGCCAGCAGCTTAATATCTGGGGCCAACGTCCTGACTTTC
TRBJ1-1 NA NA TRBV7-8 CASSLAENTEAFF TGTGCCAGCAGCTTAGCGGAGAACACTGAAGCTTTCTTT
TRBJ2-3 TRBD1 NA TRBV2 CASSTGASTDTQYF TGTGCCAGCAGCACAGGGGCCTCCACAGATACGCAGTATTTT
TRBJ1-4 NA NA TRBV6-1 CASSEGGRANEKLFF TGTGCCAGCAGTGAGGGTGGGAGGGCTAATGAAAAACTGTTTTTT
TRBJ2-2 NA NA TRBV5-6 CASSPRYTGELFF TGTGCCAGCAGCCCCAGGTACACCGGGGAGCTGTTTTTT
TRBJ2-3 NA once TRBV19 CASSIGRGPITQYF TGTGCCAGTAGTATAGGCAGAGGGCCGATTACGCAGTATTTT
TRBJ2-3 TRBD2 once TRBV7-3 CASSLSGGSQYF TGTGCCAGCAGCTTGAGCGGGGGATCGCAGTATTTT
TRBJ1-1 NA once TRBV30 CAWSGTRKLGTEAFF TGTGCCTGGAGTGGAACAAGGAAGTTGGGCACTGAAGCTTTCTTT
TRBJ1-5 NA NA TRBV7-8 CASSGGNSNQPQHF TGTGCCAGCAGCGGGGGCAATAGCAATCAGCCCCAGCATTTT
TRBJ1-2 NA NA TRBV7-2 CASSLPENYGYTF TGTGCCAGCAGCTTACCCGAGAACTATGGCTACACCTTC
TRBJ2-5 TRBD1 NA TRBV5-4 CASSAGQGRQETQYF TGTGCCAGCAGCGCGGGACAGGGGAGGCAAGAGACCCAGTACTTC
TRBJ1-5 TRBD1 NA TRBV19 CASRPTGVSNQPQHF TGTGCCAGTAGACCAACAGGGGTTAGCAATCAGCCCCAGCATTTT
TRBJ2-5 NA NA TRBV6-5 CASSYRGLAQYF TGTGCCAGCAGTTACAGGGGTTTGGCCCAGTACTTC
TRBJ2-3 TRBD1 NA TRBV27 CASSSIDRADTQYF TGTGCCAGCAGTTCTATCGACAGGGCAGATACGCAGTATTTT
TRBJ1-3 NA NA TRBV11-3 CASSLDGRTGNTIYF TGTGCCAGCAGCTTAGATGGGAGAACTGGAAACACCATATATTTT
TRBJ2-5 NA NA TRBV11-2 CASSPGHQETQYF TGTGCCAGCAGCCCCGGGCATCAAGAGACCCAGTACTTC
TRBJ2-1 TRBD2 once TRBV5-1 CASSLGTSYNEQFF TGCGCCAGCAGCCTTGGGACTAGCTACAATGAGCAGTTCTTC
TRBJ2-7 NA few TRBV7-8 CASSADRTVSYEQYF TGTGCCAGCAGCGCCGATAGGACGGTCTCCTACGAGCAGTACTTC
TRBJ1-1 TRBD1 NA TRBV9 CASSVASGGNTEAFF TGTGCCAGCAGCGTAGCCTCAGGGGGGAACACTGAAGCTTTCTTT
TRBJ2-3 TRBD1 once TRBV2 CASSLDRSSTDTQYF TGTGCCAGCAGTCTGGACAGGTCTAGCACAGATACGCAGTATTTT
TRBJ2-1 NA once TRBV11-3 CASSPSSYNEQFF TGTGCCAGCAGCCCCTCGTCATACAATGAGCAGTTCTTC
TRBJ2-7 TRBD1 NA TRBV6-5 CASSYSNRGWYEQYF TGTGCCAGCAGTTACTCGAACAGGGGCTGGTACGAGCAGTACTTC
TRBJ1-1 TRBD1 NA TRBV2 CASSGGQSNTEAFF TGTGCCAGCAGTGGGGGACAGTCGAACACTGAAGCTTTCTTT
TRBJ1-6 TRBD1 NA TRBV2 CASRVGTGANSPLHF TGTGCCAGCAGAGTTGGGACAGGGGCAAATTCACCCCTCCACTTT
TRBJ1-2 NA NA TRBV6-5 CASSYLIGEGYTF TGTGCCAGCAGTTACTTAATTGGCGAAGGCTACACCTTC